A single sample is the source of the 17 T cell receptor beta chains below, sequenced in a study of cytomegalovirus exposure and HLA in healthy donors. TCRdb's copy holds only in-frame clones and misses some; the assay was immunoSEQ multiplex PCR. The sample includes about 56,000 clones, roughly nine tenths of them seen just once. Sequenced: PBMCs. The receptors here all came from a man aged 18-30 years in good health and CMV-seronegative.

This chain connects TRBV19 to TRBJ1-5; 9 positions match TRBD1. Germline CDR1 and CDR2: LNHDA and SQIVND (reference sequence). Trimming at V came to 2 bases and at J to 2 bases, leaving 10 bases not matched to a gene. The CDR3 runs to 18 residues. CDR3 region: CASSIIGTGRFGNQPQHF. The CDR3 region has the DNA TGTGCCAGTAGTATAATCGGGACAGGGAGATTCGGCAATCAGCCCCAGCATTTT.

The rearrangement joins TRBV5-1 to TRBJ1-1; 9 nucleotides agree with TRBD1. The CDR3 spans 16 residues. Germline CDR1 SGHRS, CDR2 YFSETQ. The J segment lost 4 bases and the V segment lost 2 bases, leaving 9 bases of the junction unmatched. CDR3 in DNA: TGCGCCAGCAGCTTAACCGGGACAGGGCCCGGCACTGAAGCTTTCTTT. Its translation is CASSLTGTGPGTEAFF. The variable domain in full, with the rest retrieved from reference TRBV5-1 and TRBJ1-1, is KAGVTQTPRYLIKTRGQQVTLSCSPISGHRSVSWYQQTPGQGLQFLFEYFSETQRNKGNFPGRFSGRQFSNSRSEMNVSTLELGDSALYLCASSLTGTGPGTEAFFGQGTRLTVV.

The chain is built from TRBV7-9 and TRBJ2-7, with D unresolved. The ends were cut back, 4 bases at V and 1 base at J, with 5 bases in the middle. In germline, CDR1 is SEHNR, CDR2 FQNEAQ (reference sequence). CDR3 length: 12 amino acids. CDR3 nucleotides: TGTGCCAGCAGCTCCCTATCCTACGAGCAGTACTTC. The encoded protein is CASSSLSYEQYF.

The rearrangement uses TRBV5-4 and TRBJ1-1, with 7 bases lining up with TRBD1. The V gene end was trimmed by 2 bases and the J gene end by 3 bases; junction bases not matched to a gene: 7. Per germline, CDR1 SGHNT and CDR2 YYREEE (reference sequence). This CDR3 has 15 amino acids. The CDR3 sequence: CASSLTGAGDTEAFF. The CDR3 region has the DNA TGTGCCAGCAGCTTAACAGGGGCAGGGGACACTGAAGCTTTCTTT.

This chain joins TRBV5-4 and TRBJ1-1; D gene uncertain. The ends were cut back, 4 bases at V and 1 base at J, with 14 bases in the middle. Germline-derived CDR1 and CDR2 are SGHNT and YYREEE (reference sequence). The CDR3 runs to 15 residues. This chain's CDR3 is CASSIRGNQNTEAFF. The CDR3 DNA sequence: TGTGCCAGCAGCATCCGGGGTAACCAGAACACTGAAGCTTTCTTT.

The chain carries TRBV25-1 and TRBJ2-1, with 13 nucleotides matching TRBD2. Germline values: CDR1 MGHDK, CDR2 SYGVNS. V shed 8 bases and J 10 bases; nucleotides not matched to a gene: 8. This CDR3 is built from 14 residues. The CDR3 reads CASGTLAGGSEQFF. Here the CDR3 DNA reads TGTGCCAGCGGTACACTAGCGGGAGGGTCCGAGCAGTTCTTC.

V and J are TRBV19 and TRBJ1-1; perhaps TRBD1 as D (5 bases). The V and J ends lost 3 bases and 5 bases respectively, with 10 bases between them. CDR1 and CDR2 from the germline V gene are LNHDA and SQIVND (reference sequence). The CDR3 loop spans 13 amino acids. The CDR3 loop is CASSMTARTEAFF. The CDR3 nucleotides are TGTGCCAGTAGTATGACAGCGAGGACTGAAGCTTTCTTT.

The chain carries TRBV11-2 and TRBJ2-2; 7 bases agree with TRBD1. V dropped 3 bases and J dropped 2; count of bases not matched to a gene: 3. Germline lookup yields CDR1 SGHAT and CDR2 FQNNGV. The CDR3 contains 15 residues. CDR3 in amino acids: CASSLGTANTGELFF. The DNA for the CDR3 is TGTGCCAGCAGCTTGGGGACAGCTAACACCGGGGAGCTGTTTTTT.

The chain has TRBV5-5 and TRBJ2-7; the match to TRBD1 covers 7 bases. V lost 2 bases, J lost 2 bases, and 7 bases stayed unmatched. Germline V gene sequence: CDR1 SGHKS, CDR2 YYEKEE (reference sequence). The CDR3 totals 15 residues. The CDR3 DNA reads TGTGCCAGCAGCTTCATACTTGACAGGGCCTACGAGCAGTACTTC. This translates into CASSFILDRAYEQYF.

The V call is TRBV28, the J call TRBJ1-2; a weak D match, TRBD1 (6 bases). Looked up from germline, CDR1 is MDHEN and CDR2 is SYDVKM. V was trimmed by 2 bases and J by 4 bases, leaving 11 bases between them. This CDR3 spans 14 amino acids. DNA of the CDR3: TGTGCCAGCAGTTTAGGGGGCAGCGGCTATGGCTACACCTTC. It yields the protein CASSLGGSGYGYTF.

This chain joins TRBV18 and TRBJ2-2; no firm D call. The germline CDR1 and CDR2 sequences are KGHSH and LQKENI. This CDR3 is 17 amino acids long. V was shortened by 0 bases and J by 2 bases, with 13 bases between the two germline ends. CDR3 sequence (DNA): TGTGCCAGCTCACCACCGCGGCCCCTACCTAACACCGGGGAGCTGTTTTTT. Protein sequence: CASSPPRPLPNTGELFF.

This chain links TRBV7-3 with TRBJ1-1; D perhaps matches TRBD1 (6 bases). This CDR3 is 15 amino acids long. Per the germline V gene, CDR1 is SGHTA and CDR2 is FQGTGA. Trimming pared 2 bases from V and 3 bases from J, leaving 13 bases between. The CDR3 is CASSLYTGMDTEAFF. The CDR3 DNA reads TGTGCCAGCAGCTTATATACAGGGATGGACACTGAAGCTTTCTTT.

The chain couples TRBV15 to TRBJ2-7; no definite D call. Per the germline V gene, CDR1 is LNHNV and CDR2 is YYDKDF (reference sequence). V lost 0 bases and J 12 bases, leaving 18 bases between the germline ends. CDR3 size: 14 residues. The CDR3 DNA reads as TGTGCCACCAGCAGAGATTTTTCTGAAACAAGTGTGTACTTC. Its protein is CATSRDFSETSVYF.

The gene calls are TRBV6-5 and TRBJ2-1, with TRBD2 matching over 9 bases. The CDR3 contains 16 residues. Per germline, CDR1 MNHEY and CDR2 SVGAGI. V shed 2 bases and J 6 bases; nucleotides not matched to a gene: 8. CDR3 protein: CASSYDSGSPFNEQFF. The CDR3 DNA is TGTGCCAGCAGTTACGATAGCGGGAGCCCCTTCAATGAGCAGTTCTTC.

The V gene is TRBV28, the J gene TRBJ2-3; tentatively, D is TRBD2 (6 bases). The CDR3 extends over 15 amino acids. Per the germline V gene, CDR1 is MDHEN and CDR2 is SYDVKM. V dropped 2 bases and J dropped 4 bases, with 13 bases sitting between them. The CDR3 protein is CASSLIRTNPDTQYF. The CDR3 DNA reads TGTGCCAGCAGTTTAATCCGGACTAACCCAGATACGCAGTATTTT.

CDR3: CASSSTGGPYVTQYF. CDR3 in DNA: TGTGCCAGCAGCTCAACCGGGGGGCCGTATGTGACCCAGTACTTC. The chain uses TRBV11-2 and TRBJ2-5, with a possible D match to TRBD2 (7 bases). V was cut by 4 bases and J by 7 bases, with 19 bases left in between. The CDR3 sequence is 15 residues long. CDR1 is SGHAT and CDR2 is FQNNGV in the germline V gene.

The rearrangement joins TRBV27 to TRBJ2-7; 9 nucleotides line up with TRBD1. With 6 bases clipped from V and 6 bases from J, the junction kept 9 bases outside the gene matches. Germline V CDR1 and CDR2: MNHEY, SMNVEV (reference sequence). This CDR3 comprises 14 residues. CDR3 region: CASSPGDRVGEQYF. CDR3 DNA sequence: TGTGCCAGCAGCCCCGGGGACAGGGTGGGCGAGCAGTACTTC.